The clone carrying this TCR beta chain was recorded only once. As yet, its antigen is unknown. The entry originates in a study of T cells in Graves' hyperthyroidism and ophthalmopathy. Study-wide findings and caveats: Researchers found most expanded thyroid clonotypes above 0.001 in blood as well. Progression to ophthalmopathy was predicted a median of approximately 6.4 months early.

Each 10 ml fresh peripheral blood draw supplied the PBMCs. The CDR3 regions of TCR beta were amplified from RNA transcripts. HTBI primers were used for first-round RT-PCR of the TCR CDR3. TCRdb redid the calling of the multiplex PCR reads with MiXCR, one entry per CDR3 protein. The sample lists around 350,000 distinct CDR3 sequences; approximately 19% were seen once. Sequencing was performed on blood. The source of this sequence is a woman under 30 with Graves' hyperthyroidism.

CDR3 loop: CASIHGSSGNYEQYF. The CDR3 DNA reads as TGTGCCAGCATCCACGGGTCTAGCGGGAACTACGAGCAGTACTTC. This rearrangement joins TRBV3-1 to TRBJ2-7; TRBD2 agrees at 9 bases. The CDR3 has 15 residues. Germline V gene lookup returns CDR1 LGHDT and CDR2 YNNKEL (reference sequence). With 7 bases clipped from V and 3 bases from J, the junction kept 10 bases outside the gene matches.